This T cell receptor beta chain was documented in a study of cytomegalovirus exposure and HLA in healthy donors. Study-level points and caveats: Researchers reported that a few CMV-associated chains were confirmed in vitro as CMV antigen-specific. The HLA-A and HLA-B alleles of most subjects were reportedly predicted accurately from TCR beta sequences. After further analysis at a later stage, 15,000 to 20,000 TCR beta sequences were associated with HLA alleles at 0.05 false discovery rate.

With respect to this clone: What it binds is unknown.

Each donor was healthy, and each was a bone marrow donor. Germline V gene lookup returns CDR1 SNHLY and CDR2 FYNNEI. The V end lost 5 bases, the J end lost 0 bases, and 17 bases lay between the germline ends. The CDR3 spans 16 residues. Vbeta (60) and Jbeta (13) primers were used in the PCR. TCRdb keeps only in-frame clones here, not all; method: immunoSEQ multiplex PCR. The table records about 190,000 clones, 75% to 90% of them present only once. The rearrangement uses TRBV2 and TRBJ2-7, with D possibly TRBD2 on 5 matching bases. Input material: PBMCs. The sequence was obtained from a woman aged 45-59 years in good health and CMV-seropositive. Here the CDR3 reads CASSFWTGNPSYEQYF. The CDR3 DNA sequence: TGTGCCAGCAGTTTTTGGACGGGGAACCCCTCCTACGAGCAGTACTTC. The full variable domain, with the rest looked up from reference TRBV2 and TRBJ2-7, is EPEVTQTPSHQVTQMGQEVILRCVPISNHLYFYWYRQILGQKVEFLVSFYNNEISEKSEIFDDQFSVERPDGSNFTLKIRSTKLEDSAMYFCASSFWTGNPSYEQYFGPGTRLTVT.